This T cell receptor (beta chain) was identified in a study of PD-L1 blockade in urothelial cancer. Whole-study context: Earlier, patients had received 0 to 3 chemotherapy regimens. Typically, measured as a median, blood samples had 130,000 to 150,000 T cells.

Turning to this clone: No antigen is known for it.

Notes on the study in general: Tumor-associated clones in blood expanded more at 3 weeks in durable-benefit patients.

Stated time point: pretreatment peripheral blood. Patients' cancers were locally advanced or metastatic urothelial carcinomas. Assay used: immunoSEQ multiplex PCR; TCRdb lists only in-frame clones, some missing. The table includes around 38,000 clones, 84% detected once. Sequenced material: PBMCs, taken around atezolizumab (anti-PD-L1) treatment. The TCR originated in a man aged 55 to 70 with urothelial cancer.

CDR3 loop: CASSFEWDRGEKLFF. CDR3 DNA sequence: TGTGCCAGCAGCTTCGAATGGGACAGGGGGGAAAAACTGTTTTTT. The chain employs TRBV7-3 and TRBJ1-4; TRBD1 aligns across 11 bases. Germline V gene data show CDR1 as SGHTA and CDR2 as FQGTGA. The CDR3 is made up of 15 amino acids. Trimming removed 3 bases from V and 8 bases from J; junction bases left unmatched: 5.